Detailed here is one TCR beta chain. Its specificity is unknown. These oral cavity squamous cell carcinomas were HPV-negative and locally advanced. The sample belongs to a study of neoadjuvant anti-PD-1 for oral cavity cancer. Study observations and caveats: Treg/Th17 ratio rose with pretreatment blood and fell with post-treatment tumor TCRbeta clonality.

The CDR3 is 14 residues long. CDR1 SEHNR and CDR2 FQNEAQ come from the germline V gene (reference sequence). The V gene lost 1 base and the J gene lost 2 bases, with 8 bases spanning the gap. Sequenced by immunoSEQ multiplex PCR; TCRdb stores in-frame clones only, minus some. This sample carries 9,500 to 12,000 clones, around 50% of them seen once, and the ten largest clones take under 30%. The material sequenced was tumor tissue, taken before nivolumab (anti-PD-1) treatment. The J gene is TRBJ1-1, the V gene TRBV7-9; D unresolved. This clonotype originated in a person between 40 and 79 years old with oral cavity squamous cell carcinoma. The CDR3: CASSLEFYNTEAFF. CDR3 coding DNA: TGTGCCAGCAGCTTAGAGTTCTATAACACTGAAGCTTTCTTT. Supplemented by reference TRBV7-9 and TRBJ1-1, the full variable domain reads DTGVSQNPRHKITKRGQNVTFRCDPISEHNRLYWYRQTLGQGPEFLTYFQNEAQLEKSRLLSDRFSAERPKGSFSTLEIQRTEQGDSAMYLCASSLEFYNTEAFFGQGTRLTVV.